This is a list of T cell receptor beta chains from one sample in a study of vaccination and CD4 T cells after COVID-19. TCRdb reanalysed the PCR reads using MiXCR and keeps one entry per CDR3 protein. The data contain roughly 20,000 distinct CDR3 sequences, about 43% of them singletons. These TCRs are of unknown antigen specificity. The specimen was CD4+ T cells from blood, cultured in vitro, collected after SARS-CoV-2 vaccination. These receptors came from a human donor who had recovered from COVID-19. Both conserved end residues are part of each CDR3. A D gene is named only where the DNA matches it firmly. Some rows have no size entry. The others give once, few or many, or a class for an expanded clone.

TRBD1	TRBV19	TRBJ1-1	NA	CASRRTGGSFEAFF	TGTGCCAGTCGACGGACAGGGGGGTCTTTTGAAGCTTTCTTT
NA	TRBV6-1	TRBJ1-1	few	CASSEPGRRDNTEAFF	TGTGCCAGCAGTGAACCGGGACGGCGGGACAACACTGAAGCTTTCTTT
TRBD2	TRBV11-2	TRBJ2-1	NA	CASSPMLAGLSSYNEQFF	TGTGCCAGCAGCCCCATGCTAGCGGGATTGAGCTCCTACAATGAGCAGTTCTTC
NA	TRBV29-1	TRBJ1-2	once	CSVESPGRSYGYTF	TGCAGCGTTGAAAGCCCCGGCAGGTCGTATGGCTACACCTTC
TRBD2	TRBV18	TRBJ2-1	NA	CASSPPVGLFNEQFF	TGTGCCAGCTCACCACCGGTGGGACTATTCAATGAGCAGTTCTTC
NA	TRBV19	TRBJ2-7	NA	CASSSGPGRGQYF	TGTGCCAGTAGTTCAGGACCCGGACGTGGGCAGTACTTC
TRBD2	TRBV7-2	TRBJ2-5	few	CASSLSGGPGETQYF	TGTGCCAGCAGCTTATCGGGGGGGCCTGGGGAGACCCAGTACTTC
NA	TRBV7-6	TRBJ1-1	NA	CASSKAQGNTEAFF	TGTGCCAGCAGCAAGGCGCAGGGGAACACTGAAGCTTTCTTT
TRBD1	TRBV19	TRBJ1-1	few	CASSPDGDSCTEAFF	TGTGCCAGTAGCCCGGATGGGGACAGCTGCACTGAAGCTTTCTTT
NA	TRBV7-2	TRBJ2-2	NA	CASLPSRMNTGELFF	TGTGCCAGCCTCCCCAGCAGAATGAACACCGGGGAGCTGTTTTTT
NA	TRBV19	TRBJ1-1	few	CASTRWGNTEAFF	TGTGCCAGTACGAGGTGGGGGAACACTGAAGCTTTCTTT
TRBD1	TRBV6-1	TRBJ1-2	few	CASRPAGTGSGPISRAYGYTF	TGTGCCAGCAGACCAGCCGGGACAGGGTCAGGTCCGATCTCCCGAGCCTATGGCTACACCTTC
TRBD2	TRBV12-3/TRBV12-4	TRBJ2-1	once	CASSPLAGDEQFF	TGTGCCAGCAGTCCCTTAGCGGGAGATGAGCAGTTCTTC
TRBD1	TRBV7-2	TRBJ1-2	NA	CASSLSTGEAYGYTF	TGTGCCAGCAGCTTATCTACAGGGGAAGCCTATGGCTACACCTTC
NA	TRBV20-1	TRBJ2-3	NA	CSARDRGHTDTQYF	TGCAGTGCTAGAGATCGGGGACACACAGATACGCAGTATTTT
TRBD2	TRBV20-1	TRBJ2-3	NA	CSAGGLPSTDTQYF	TGCAGTGCGGGGGGACTACCTAGCACAGATACGCAGTATTTT
TRBD2	TRBV14	TRBJ2-7	NA	CASSRSLGLEQYF	TGTGCCAGCAGCCGATCTTTGGGACTAGAGCAGTACTTC
NA	TRBV4-3	TRBJ1-3	NA	CASSQDLSSGQGGRYF	TGCGCCAGCAGCCAAGATCTCTCATCGGGGCAGGGAGGAAGATATTTT
NA	TRBV7-2	TRBJ1-5	few	CASSLDNRDQPQHF	TGTGCCAGCAGCTTAGATAATCGGGATCAGCCCCAGCATTTT
TRBD1	TRBV6-5	TRBJ2-3	NA	CASSYLAQGARTDTQYF	TGTGCCAGCAGTTACTTGGCCCAGGGGGCTAGGACAGATACGCAGTATTTT
TRBD1	TRBV19	TRBJ2-5	NA	CASRTTGPQETQYF	TGTGCCAGTAGAACGACAGGGCCGCAAGAGACCCAGTACTTC
NA	TRBV15	TRBJ1-3	NA	CATSSDNGNTIYF	TGTGCCACCAGCAGTGACAATGGAAACACCATATATTTT
TRBD2	TRBV28	TRBJ2-7	NA	CASSLPWASGTYEQYF	TGTGCCAGCAGTTTACCCTGGGCTAGCGGTACCTACGAGCAGTACTTC
TRBD1	TRBV20-1	TRBJ2-5	NA	CSARAEQGAGETQYF	TGCAGTGCTAGGGCGGAGCAGGGGGCTGGGGAGACCCAGTACTTC
NA	TRBV6-2/TRBV6-3	TRBJ1-2	NA	CASREVGYTF	TGTGCCAGCAGAGAAGTTGGCTACACCTTC
NA	TRBV4-1	TRBJ2-7	NA	CASSREASYEQYF	TGCGCCAGCAGTCGGGAAGCGTCTTACGAGCAGTACTTC
TRBD2	TRBV6-2/TRBV6-3	TRBJ2-7	few	CASSSPTSGAAPYEQYF	TGTGCCAGCAGTTCCCCGACTAGCGGAGCTGCCCCCTACGAGCAGTACTTC
NA	TRBV5-4	TRBJ2-7	NA	CASSLASGATSSYEQYF	TGTGCCAGCAGCTTGGCCTCGGGTGCTACGAGCTCCTACGAGCAGTACTTC
NA	TRBV2	TRBJ1-1	few	CASSVRGVLTEAFF	TGTGCCAGCAGTGTGAGGGGGGTTTTAACTGAAGCTTTCTTT
NA	TRBV6-4	TRBJ1-2	medium-sized	CASSPGANYGYTF	TGTGCCAGCAGCCCCGGGGCTAACTATGGCTACACCTTC
NA	TRBV6-1	TRBJ2-6	NA	CASGSSGANVLTF	TGTGCCAGCGGGAGCTCTGGGGCCAACGTCCTGACTTTC
NA	TRBV20-1	TRBJ2-5	few	CSASSREETQYF	TGCAGTGCCAGTAGCAGGGAAGAGACCCAGTACTTC
NA	TRBV28	TRBJ1-2	NA	CASSYFRGSGYTF	TGTGCCAGCAGTTATTTTAGGGGCAGTGGCTACACCTTC
TRBD2	TRBV19	TRBJ2-7	NA	CASSSETSGRPLGEQYF	TGTGCCAGTAGTTCTGAAACTAGCGGGAGGCCCCTCGGCGAGCAGTACTTC
NA	TRBV19	TRBJ2-7	NA	CASSVDLSSYEQYF	TGTGCCAGTAGTGTTGACTTGAGCTCCTACGAGCAGTACTTC
NA	TRBV19	TRBJ1-1	NA	CASSDPGGMNTEAFF	TGTGCCAGTAGTGATCCGGGGGGGATGAACACTGAAGCTTTCTTT
TRBD1	TRBV6-1	TRBJ2-7	NA	CASSEEEAGGYEQYF	TGTGCCAGCAGTGAAGAGGAGGCAGGGGGTTACGAGCAGTACTTC
TRBD1	TRBV7-9	TRBJ1-2	NA	CASSLQFPDRHHGYTF	TGTGCCAGCAGCTTACAATTTCCGGACAGGCACCATGGCTACACCTTC
NA	TRBV6-1	TRBJ1-3	NA	CASSSGTPGNTIYF	TGTGCCAGCAGCTCCGGGACGCCCGGAAACACCATATATTTT